This entry features one TCR beta chain sequence. The data were produced by immunoSEQ multiplex PCR, yet TCRdb's version contains in-frame clones alone and is incomplete. The table records 200,000 or so clones, roughly nine tenths of them present only once. This sample was included in a study of blood T cell repertoires in COVID-19. The CDR3 runs to 16 residues. With V trimmed by 1 base and J by 15 bases, 17 bases remained unmatched. CDR1 is MNHNS, CDR2 SASEGT, per germline. The study drew participants aged about 18 to 89 years from about two dozen US areas. V is TRBV6-1 and J is TRBJ1-3, with 8 bases that match TRBD1. This TCR was recovered from a woman in her late teens or twenties who had recovered from COVID-19. Input material: PBMCs or T cells enriched from blood (not recorded which). The CDR3 nucleotides read TGTGCCAGCAGTGAAGTTGGGGTCCGGGACAGGAACTCGAGATATTTT. As protein: CASSEVGVRDRNSRYF.